The 28 T cell receptor beta chains given below trace back to one sample, sequenced in a study of shared clonotypes between healthy human individuals. The assay was immunoSEQ multiplex PCR, and TCRdb's table has in-frame clones only and misses some. This sample has more than 2 million clones; approximately 95% occur once, and the top ten carry roughly 0.13%. Material: naive CD4+ T cells sorted from blood. Subset here: CD45RA+ positively selected. The receptors come from a man aged 18 to 30 in good health.

The chain has TRBV19 and TRBJ2-7, with TRBD1 identical over 10 bases. After removal of 2 bases from V and 5 bases from J, the junction contained 3 bases not matched to a gene. The CDR3 covers 14 residues. The V gene's germline CDR1 is LNHDA and CDR2 SQIVND (reference sequence). This CDR3 is CASSIPGQGNEQYF. Written as DNA, the CDR3 is TGTGCCAGTAGTATACCGGGACAGGGGAACGAGCAGTACTTC.

The rearrangement links TRBV6-5 to TRBJ1-5; D remains unclear. The CDR3 consists of 14 residues. V was clipped by 8 bases and J by 1 base, with 12 bases between them. Germline lookup yields CDR1 MNHEY and CDR2 SVGAGI. In nucleotides, the CDR3 is TGTGCCAGCGCGACAAGAGTGAGCAATCAGCCCCAGCATTTT. Translation: CASATRVSNQPQHF.

This sequence joins TRBV28 and TRBJ1-5; perhaps TRBD1 as D (5 bases). The CDR3 contains 14 residues. With 6 bases removed from V and 3 bases from J, the gap between germline ends came to 12 bases. Germline V gene sequence: CDR1 MDHEN, CDR2 SYDVKM. CDR3: CASSGGGDNQPQHF. CDR3 coding DNA: TGTGCCAGCAGCGGTGGAGGGGACAATCAGCCCCAGCATTTT.

This clone was counted a single time. The rearrangement joins TRBV6-1 to TRBJ1-1; tentative D call: TRBD1 (6 bases). Trimming shortened V by 4 bases and J by 2 bases, and 14 bases separated the two germline ends. The CDR3 totals 15 residues. Germline lookup yields CDR1 MNHNS and CDR2 SASEGT. The CDR3 reads CASSGDRSFNTEAFF. The CDR3 DNA follows: TGTGCCAGCAGTGGCGACAGGTCGTTCAACACTGAAGCTTTCTTT.

This clone has just one count. In the same sample, other DNA sequences code for this CDR3. This chain uses TRBV6-5 with TRBJ1-1; D gene uncertain. The CDR3 contains 12 residues. Germline V CDR1 and CDR2: MNHEY, SVGAGI. Trimming took off 4 bases at V and 1 base at J, with 4 bases between the two ends. The CDR3 sequence: CASSWGNTEAFF. The CDR3 DNA follows: TGTGCCAGCAGTTGGGGGAACACTGAAGCTTTCTTT.

The gene calls are TRBV10-2 and TRBJ1-2; TRBD1 agrees at 10 bases. This CDR3 spans 15 amino acids. Looked up from germline, CDR1 is WSHSY and CDR2 is SAAADI. With 6 bases clipped from V and 3 bases from J, the junction kept 7 bases outside the gene matches. The CDR3 reads CASSLPGQGYYGYTF. As DNA, the CDR3 is TGCGCCAGCAGCCTTCCGGGACAGGGGTACTATGGCTACACCTTC.

A single count supports this clone. This chain uses TRBV18 with TRBJ2-7, with TRBD2 matching over 10 bases. V gave up 5 bases and J gave up 6 bases; unmatched junction bases: 10. CDR3 length equals 15 residues. The germline CDR1 and CDR2 sequences are KGHSH and LQKENI. DNA of the CDR3: TGTGCCAGCTCAGAAGGGGCTAGCGGGAGTGGCGAGCAGTACTTC. Protein: CASSEGASGSGEQYF.

J is TRBJ2-7 and V is TRBV7-2; 7 positions match TRBD2. CDR3 length equals 15 residues. Germline V gives CDR1 SGHTA, CDR2 FQGNSA. Losses at the gene ends were 2 bases for V and 5 bases for J; bases not matched to a gene: 9. The CDR3 bases are TGTGCCAGCAGCTTACGTTTGGGGACTACCCACGAGCAGTACTTC. Its translation is CASSLRLGTTHEQYF.

This clone appeared a single time. This chain links TRBV6-5 with TRBJ2-7, with D perhaps assigned TRBD1 or TRBD2 (5 bases each). Looked up from germline, CDR1 is MNHEY and CDR2 is SVGAGI. The V and J ends lost 5 bases and 2 bases respectively, with 13 bases between them. The CDR3 is made up of 14 amino acids. This CDR3 reads CASSPGTRPYEQYF. In DNA, the CDR3 is TGTGCCAGCAGTCCCGGGACGCGTCCCTACGAGCAGTACTTC.

The V and J genes are TRBV2 and TRBJ2-7; D unresolved. Trimming took 2 bases from V and 6 from J, leaving 14 bases between them. The CDR3 is 14 amino acids. Looked up from germline, CDR1 is SNHLY and CDR2 is FYNNEI. CDR3 amino acids: CASSERFGPSEQYF. CDR3 DNA: TGTGCCAGCAGTGAAAGGTTTGGTCCCAGCGAGCAGTACTTC.

This chain links TRBV7-8 with TRBJ2-5; D unresolved. CDR3 length: 12 residues. Germline assignment: CDR1 SGHVS and CDR2 FQNEAQ. V was trimmed by 5 bases and J by 1 base, leaving 5 bases between them. CDR3 in amino acids: CASSILQETQYF. The CDR3 nucleotides read TGTGCCAGCAGCATCCTCCAAGAGACCCAGTACTTC.

V gene TRBV2 combines with J gene TRBJ2-7, with D tentatively TRBD1 (6 bases). This CDR3 is 11 amino acids long. Between the trimmed V and J ends, which lost 8 bases and 9 bases, there was a span of 14 bases. CDR1 and CDR2 from the germline V gene are SNHLY and FYNNEI. The CDR3, as DNA: TGTGCCAGCTCGGACAGCGCGAGGCAGTACTTC. Translating it yields CASSDSARQYF.

The chain couples TRBV25-1 to TRBJ2-7; D may be TRBD1 or TRBD2 (6 bases each). This CDR3 is 17 amino acids long. Germline lookup yields CDR1 MGHDK and CDR2 SYGVNS. The ends were cut back, 4 bases at V and 1 base at J, with 20 bases in the middle. The CDR3 sequence is CASSVPMGAGRSYEQYF. The CDR3 region has the DNA TGTGCCAGCAGTGTGCCAATGGGGGCGGGGAGATCCTACGAGCAGTACTTC.

The CDR3 spells CASSFQGRKNTEAFF. CDR3 sequence (DNA): TGTGCCAGCAGCTTCCAGGGGAGGAAGAACACTGAAGCTTTCTTT. This chain joins TRBV7-8 and TRBJ1-1; a weak D match, TRBD1 (6 bases). V dropped 3 bases and J dropped 1 base, with 12 bases sitting between them. Germline V gene data show CDR1 as SGHVS and CDR2 as FQNEAQ. This CDR3 is 15 amino acids long.

V is TRBV25-1 and J is TRBJ2-1; 14 nucleotides align to TRBD2. Per germline, CDR1 MGHDK and CDR2 SYGVNS. This CDR3 comprises 17 residues. The V and J ends lost 4 bases and 7 bases, in that order; junction bases with no gene match: 9. This CDR3 reads CASSASTGLAGGNEQFF. The CDR3 bases are TGTGCCAGCAGTGCTTCCACCGGACTAGCGGGAGGAAATGAGCAGTTCTTC. The full variable domain, with the rest looked up from reference TRBV25-1 and TRBJ2-1, is EADIYQTPRYLVIGTGKKITLECSQTMGHDKMYWYQQDPGMELHLIHYSYGVNSTEKGDLSSESTVSRIRTEHFPLTLESARPSHTSQYLCASSASTGLAGGNEQFFGPGTRLTVL.

The chain employs TRBV7-2 and TRBJ1-2; 8 bases are a match to TRBD1. The V gene's germline CDR1 is SGHTA and CDR2 FQGNSA. V lost 4 bases and J lost 8; bases outside the gene matches: 6. The length of the CDR3 is 13 residues. CDR3 residues: CASSYQGAWGYTF. DNA of the CDR3: TGTGCCAGCAGCTACCAGGGGGCGTGGGGCTACACCTTC. Together with reference TRBV7-2 and TRBJ1-2, the CDR3 gives the full variable domain: GAGVSQSPSNKVTEKGKDVELRCDPISGHTALYWYRQSLGQGLEFLIYFQGNSAPDKSGLPSDRFSAERTGGSVSTLTIQRTQQEDSAVYLCASSYQGAWGYTFGSGTRLTVV.

This chain uses TRBV27 with TRBJ2-1; 8 bases map to TRBD1. Germline V gene sequence: CDR1 MNHEY, CDR2 SMNVEV (reference sequence). V was clipped by 7 bases and J by 4 bases; unmatched bases: 12. The CDR3 has 16 amino acids. CDR3 DNA: TGTGCCAGCACCCGAGCAGGGACAGGAATTTACAATGAGCAGTTCTTC. Translating gives CASTRAGTGIYNEQFF.

The rearrangement links TRBV30 to TRBJ1-1; 7 nucleotides line up with TRBD1. Germline trimming cut 0 bases from V and 6 bases from J; bases unmatched to any gene: 13. This CDR3 spans 16 amino acids. Germline values: CDR1 GTSNPN, CDR2 SVGIG (reference sequence). The CDR3 sequence is CAWSVPRTGIFAEAFF. In nucleotides, the CDR3 is TGTGCCTGGAGTGTACCAAGGACAGGCATTTTCGCTGAAGCTTTCTTT.

V usage is TRBV29-1 and J usage is TRBJ1-2, with D unclear. Germline values: CDR1 SQVTM, CDR2 ANQGSEA. V lost 7 bases, J lost 8 bases, and 8 bases lay in between. The CDR3 extends over 9 amino acids. CDR3 coding DNA: TGCAGCGCCTTAGAAGGCTACACCTTC. This codes for CSALEGYTF.

This clone was counted once. The chain is built from TRBV7-9 and TRBJ2-7, with TRBD2 matching 8 bases. From germline, CDR1 is SEHNR and CDR2 FQNEAQ (reference sequence). The CDR3 runs to 16 residues. J lost 5 bases, V lost 5 bases, and 14 bases had no gene match. The CDR3: CASSHAGGGEVHEQYF. The CDR3 DNA is TGTGCCAGCAGCCATGCGGGGGGCGGGGAGGTCCACGAGCAGTACTTC.

V is TRBV7-9 and J is TRBJ2-5; D remains ambiguous. The V and J ends lost 5 bases and 0 bases respectively, with 10 bases between them. Germline loops: CDR1 SEHNR, CDR2 FQNEAQ (reference sequence). This CDR3 has 14 residues. CDR3 DNA sequence: TGTGCCAGCAGCCCTAGGGTGTACCAAGAGACCCAGTACTTC. This codes for CASSPRVYQETQYF.

V usage is TRBV28 and J usage is TRBJ2-7; no clear D. The CDR3 has 13 amino acids. The germline CDR1 and CDR2 sequences are MDHEN and SYDVKM. The V end was cut by 3 bases, the J end by 6 bases, with 12 bases between. The CDR3, as DNA: TGTGCCAGCAGTTTCGGGTTAGCCCCCGAGCAGTACTTC. The encoded protein is CASSFGLAPEQYF.

The rearrangement joins TRBV10-3 to TRBJ2-3; perhaps TRBD2 as D (6 bases). Germline lookup yields CDR1 ENHRY and CDR2 SYGVKD. Trimming took off 11 bases at V and 1 base at J, with 13 bases between the two ends. There are 13 residues in the CDR3. The CDR3 is CASSPSGTDTQYF. In nucleotides, the CDR3 is TGTGCCTCCTCGCCTAGCGGCACAGATACGCAGTATTTT.

The chain employs TRBV7-2 and TRBJ1-5; weak D call: TRBD1 (6 bases). Deletions cut 2 bases from V and 6 bases from J, with 17 bases between. This CDR3 contains 16 residues. CDR1 is SGHTA, CDR2 FQGNSA, per germline. CDR3 bases: TGTGCCAGCAGCTTATTCTCGGTCGGGGGCGGTCAGCCCCAGCATTTT. Translation: CASSLFSVGGGQPQHF.

This clone was observed a single time. The V gene is TRBV5-1, the J gene TRBJ2-7, with D perhaps given as TRBD1 or TRBD2 (5 bases each). The CDR3 contains 13 residues. V lost 0 bases to trimming and J lost 7 bases, with 11 bases between them. Per the germline V gene, CDR1 is SGHRS and CDR2 is YFSETQ. CDR3 nucleotide sequence: TGCGCCAGCAGCTTGGCCGGGACGGCTGAGCAGTACTTC. It encodes CASSLAGTAEQYF.

The genes are TRBV5-1 and TRBJ2-1; D gene uncertain. Germline-derived CDR1 and CDR2 are SGHRS and YFSETQ. V was pared by 2 bases and J by 5 bases, with 8 bases between. CDR3 size: 13 residues. The DNA of the CDR3 is TGCGCCAGCAGCTTCCTGGTAAACAATGAGCAGTTCTTC. As protein: CASSFLVNNEQFF.

The chain employs TRBV6-1 and TRBJ2-7, with D hard to call. The CDR3 totals 12 residues. V lost 7 bases and J 3 bases, leaving 10 bases between the germline ends. Germline V gives CDR1 MNHNS, CDR2 SASEGT. Here the CDR3 DNA reads TGTGCCAGCACCCAGTCCGGCTACGAGCAGTACTTC. Encoded protein: CASTQSGYEQYF.

The count of this clone is one. The chain joins TRBV6-5 to TRBJ2-6; TRBD1 matches at 7 bases. The CDR3 spans 15 residues. CDR1 is MNHEY, CDR2 SVGAGI, per germline. V was clipped by 6 bases and J by 2 bases; unmatched bases: 4. The CDR3 bases are TGTGCCAGCAGCCAAGACAGGGCTGGGGCCAACGTCCTGACTTTC. This translates into CASSQDRAGANVLTF.